One sample yielded the 2 T cell receptor beta chains listed below, sequenced in a study of shared clonotypes between healthy human individuals. Clones were sequenced by immunoSEQ multiplex PCR, and TCRdb holds only the in-frame ones, with some missing. The sample includes about 1.5 million clones, under 99% of them seen just once. Sample: naive CD4+ T cells sorted from blood. The subset here: CD45RA+ positively selected. Every receptor here comes from a man aged 30 to 45 in good health.

Worth noting for this clone: Within the sample, other DNA sequences also encode this same CDR3. The gene calls are TRBV28 and TRBJ2-7; the D gene is possibly TRBD2 (5 bases). This CDR3 is built from 14 residues. V gave up 2 bases and J gave up 0 bases, with 8 bases separating them. Germline V gene sequence: CDR1 MDHEN, CDR2 SYDVKM. DNA for the CDR3: TGTGCCAGCAGTTTACTGAGGGACTCCTACGAGCAGTACTTC. It encodes CASSLLRDSYEQYF.

This chain uses TRBV7-6 with TRBJ2-2, with D hard to call. Germline V gene sequence: CDR1 SGHVS, CDR2 FNYEAQ. This CDR3 region has 15 residues. V gave up 1 base and J gave up 4 bases, with 10 bases separating them. The CDR3 sequence: CASSLGGAGTGELFF. In DNA, the CDR3 is TGTGCCAGCAGCTTAGGTGGAGCTGGCACCGGGGAGCTGTTTTTT. The full variable domain, with the rest looked up from reference TRBV7-6 and TRBJ2-2, is GAGVSQSPRYKVTKRGQDVALRCDPISGHVSLYWYRQALGQGPEFLTYFNYEAQQDKSGLPNDRFSAERPEGSISTLTIQRTEQRDSAMYRCASSLGGAGTGELFFGEGSRLTVL.